This TCR beta chain was recorded in a study of blood T cell repertoires in COVID-19. In the study overall: Sources were T cells, B-cell-depleted T cells, or PBMCs; the material itself was cDNA or gDNA.

This CDR3 spans 16 amino acids. CDR1 is LNHNV and CDR2 is YYDKDF in the germline V gene (reference sequence). The J segment lost 7 bases and the V segment lost 0 bases, leaving 10 bases of the junction unmatched. TCRdb keeps only in-frame clones here, not all; method: immunoSEQ multiplex PCR. The table has over 150,000 clones, more than 65% seen once; the top ten hold approximately 7.6%. The study drew participants aged about 18 to 89 years from approximately 23 US areas. This chain uses TRBV15 with TRBJ2-7; the match to TRBD1 covers 9 bases. The specimen sequenced was PBMCs or T cells enriched from blood (not recorded which). This TCR came from a middle-aged man who had recovered from COVID-19. CDR3 sequence: CATSRDRDRVAREQYF. CDR3 bases: TGTGCCACCAGCAGAGACCGGGACAGGGTAGCTAGAGAGCAGTACTTC.